Included here is one TCR beta chain sequence, with context. The data were obtained in a study of blood T cell repertoires in COVID-19. The data were produced by immunoSEQ multiplex PCR, yet TCRdb's version contains in-frame clones alone and is incomplete. The sample contains 130,000 or so clones, 85% of which appear only once. Germline-derived CDR1 and CDR2 are LNHDA and SQIVND (reference sequence). CDR3 length: 16 amino acids. With 4 bases clipped from V and 6 bases from J, the junction kept 6 bases outside the gene matches. The clonotype originates from a human donor in a cohort sampled during active COVID-19. Sequencing used peripheral blood. The J gene is TRBJ1-6, the V gene TRBV19; 10 bases are shared with TRBD1. The chain's CDR3 is CASSTERTGGNSPLHF. CDR3 nucleotides: TGTGCCAGTAGTACCGAGCGGACAGGGGGTAATTCACCCCTCCACTTT.